The 9 T cell receptor beta chains in this list originate from one sample, sequenced in a study of blood T cell repertoires in COVID-19. Produced via immunoSEQ multiplex PCR; TCRdb's table is partial and in-frame only. This sample has about 280,000 clones; roughly 87% occur once, and the top ten carry about 8.6%. Sample: peripheral blood. These TCRs come from a man between 18 and 35 years old with active or convalescent COVID-19.

The chain joins TRBV5-1 to TRBJ2-5; 7 bases agree with TRBD1. The CDR3 covers 13 residues. Per germline, CDR1 SGHRS and CDR2 YFSETQ. V shed 2 bases and J 6 bases; nucleotides not matched to a gene: 4. This chain's CDR3 is CASSFEQGKTQYF. Written as DNA, the CDR3 is TGCGCCAGCAGCTTTGAACAGGGGAAGACCCAGTACTTC.

The chain has TRBV2 and TRBJ2-3; D gene unclear. Germline values: CDR1 SNHLY, CDR2 FYNNEI. Trimming pared 2 bases from V and 1 base from J, leaving 10 bases between. The CDR3 runs to 15 residues. CDR3 region: CASSERLARTDTQYF. Written as DNA, the CDR3 is TGTGCCAGCAGTGAAAGACTGGCCCGCACAGATACGCAGTATTTT. The variable domain in full, completed from reference TRBV2 and TRBJ2-3, reads EPEVTQTPSHQVTQMGQEVILRCVPISNHLYFYWYRQILGQKVEFLVSFYNNEISEKSEIFDDQFSVERPDGSNFTLKIRSTKLEDSAMYFCASSERLARTDTQYFGPGTRLTVL.

The V call is TRBV9, the J call TRBJ2-7; D is possibly TRBD1 (5 bases). Between the trimmed V and J ends, which lost 2 bases and 3 bases, there was a span of 15 bases. There are 15 residues in the CDR3. Germline values: CDR1 SGDLS, CDR2 YYNGEE. CDR3 sequence: CASSVGDSLFYEQYF. For the CDR3, the DNA is TGTGCCAGCAGCGTCGGCGACAGTCTGTTCTACGAGCAGTACTTC.

J is TRBJ2-1 and V is TRBV5-1; maybe TRBD1 (6 bases). Per germline, CDR1 SGHRS and CDR2 YFSETQ. Trimming took 2 bases from V and 3 from J, leaving 12 bases between them. This CDR3 is built from 15 residues. The chain's CDR3 is CASSFLQGHYNEQFF. The DNA of the CDR3 is TGCGCCAGCAGCTTCTTGCAGGGGCACTACAATGAGCAGTTCTTC.

The chain recombines TRBV19 with TRBJ2-5; D unclear. Per the germline V gene, CDR1 is LNHDA and CDR2 is SQIVND (reference sequence). The CDR3 is 13 amino acids. Deletions cut 4 bases from V and 2 bases from J, with 8 bases between. The CDR3 reads CASSRAVQETQYF. The CDR3, as DNA: TGTGCCAGTAGTAGGGCAGTTCAAGAGACCCAGTACTTC.

This chain joins TRBV7-2 and TRBJ2-5; D possibly corresponds to TRBD2 (5 bases). The CDR3 sequence is 14 residues long. V lost 3 bases, J lost 2 bases, and 10 bases lay in between. CDR1 is SGHTA and CDR2 is FQGNSA in the germline V gene. The CDR3 DNA sequence: TGTGCCAGCAGCTTGAACAGAGGGCAAGAGACCCAGTACTTC. Translated: CASSLNRGQETQYF.

This clone has only one observation. The V and J genes are TRBV5-6 and TRBJ1-6; TRBD1 matches at 10 bases. J gave up 10 bases and V 4 bases, and 5 bases lay outside the gene matches. The germline CDR1 and CDR2 sequences are SGHDT and YYEEEE. This CDR3 spans 14 amino acids. This CDR3 reads CASSRDRGRSPLHF. The CDR3 DNA reads TGTGCCAGCAGCCGGGACAGGGGCCGCTCACCCCTCCACTTT.

V usage is TRBV27 and J usage is TRBJ2-3, with D possibly TRBD2 on 7 matching bases. V was clipped by 1 base and J by 1 base, with 15 bases between them. Germline V CDR1 and CDR2: MNHEY, SMNVEV (reference sequence). This CDR3 has 17 residues. This CDR3 is CASSLWGGGFRTDTQYF. As DNA, the CDR3 is TGTGCCAGCAGTTTATGGGGAGGGGGTTTTCGCACAGATACGCAGTATTTT.

This chain joins TRBV12-5 and TRBJ1-1; weak D call: TRBD1 (5 bases). The V gene's germline CDR1 is LGHNT and CDR2 FRNRAP. Trimming shortened V by 0 bases and J by 10 bases, and 18 bases separated the two germline ends. The CDR3 length is 15 residues. CDR3 in amino acids: CASGLVLGRAVLAFF. The CDR3 DNA is TGTGCTAGTGGTTTGGTACTGGGCAGGGCCGTTTTAGCTTTCTTT.